This TCR beta chain originates from a study of T-cell memory formation after mild COVID-19. Overall study results and limits: CD8+ contracting clones occupied EMRA, while CD4+ ones occupied mainly CM and EM.

5'RACE, which relied on constant-segment primers, yielded TCR alpha and TCR beta cDNA libraries carrying sample barcodes and UMIs. TCRdb analysed the 5' RACE reads with MiXCR anew, one entry per CDR3 protein. Altogether about 430,000 distinct CDR3 sequences are present, 20% to 25% being singletons, with the ten largest covering around 8.1%. Turning to this clonotype: What it recognizes is unknown.

The V gene lost 4 bases and the J gene lost 0 bases, with 23 bases spanning the gap. CDR1 is SGDLS and CDR2 is YYNGEE in the germline V gene. The CDR3 has 19 residues. Sequencing was done on a sample of PBMCs or a T cell subset sorted from them (not recorded which). This clonotype was obtained from an adult woman who had mild COVID-19 (a few samples of this study predate the infection). Cell type and time point are not known. The chain combines TRBV9 with TRBJ1-3, with D possibly TRBD1 on 6 matching bases. CDR3 in amino acids: CASSPSGLDSLISGNTIYF. The CDR3 DNA sequence: TGTGCCAGCAGCCCCTCGGGATTGGACAGTCTTATCTCTGGAAACACCATATATTTT.